This T cell receptor beta chain originates from a study of cytotoxic CD8 clonotypes in ibrutinib-treated CLL. Study-wide context: Enrolment comprised approximately 10 relapsed/refractory and 15 treatment-naive patients; roughly 17 were IGHV unmutated. Mean productive templates were approximately 240,000; mean productive rearrangements were 94,082.

Assay used: immunoSEQ multiplex PCR; TCRdb lists only in-frame clones, some missing. The sample has hundreds of thousands of clones, almost 80% seen once. V shed 6 bases, J shed 4 bases, and the junction held 6 bases outside the gene matches. CDR3 length: 14 amino acids. Germline CDR1 reads SEHNR; CDR2 reads FQNEAQ (reference sequence). As for this clone: Its antigen is not identified.

Study-wide points: Clonality (at baseline) was higher than in age-matched healthy donors and tracked circulating CD8+ T-cell counts.

This chain connects TRBV7-9 to TRBJ2-1; 7 bases match TRBD2. The sequence derives from a human donor with chronic lymphocytic leukemia. The sequencing used PBMCs, collected before ibrutinib treatment. The CDR3 loop reads CASRRDYKYNEQFF. The CDR3 nucleotides are TGTGCCAGCAGGAGGGACTACAAATACAATGAGCAGTTCTTC.